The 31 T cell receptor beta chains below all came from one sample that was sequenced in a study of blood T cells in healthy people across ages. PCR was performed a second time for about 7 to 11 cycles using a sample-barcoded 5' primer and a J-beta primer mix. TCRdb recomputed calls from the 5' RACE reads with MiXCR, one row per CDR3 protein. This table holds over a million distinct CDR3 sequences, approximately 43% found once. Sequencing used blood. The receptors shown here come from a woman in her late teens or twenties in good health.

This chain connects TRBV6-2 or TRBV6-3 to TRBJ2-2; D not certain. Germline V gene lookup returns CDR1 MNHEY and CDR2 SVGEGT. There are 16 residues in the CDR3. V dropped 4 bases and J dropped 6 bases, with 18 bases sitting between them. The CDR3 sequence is CASSWPTVSYAGELFF. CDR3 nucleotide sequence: TGTGCCAGCAGTTGGCCCACGGTGTCCTACGCCGGGGAGCTGTTTTTT.

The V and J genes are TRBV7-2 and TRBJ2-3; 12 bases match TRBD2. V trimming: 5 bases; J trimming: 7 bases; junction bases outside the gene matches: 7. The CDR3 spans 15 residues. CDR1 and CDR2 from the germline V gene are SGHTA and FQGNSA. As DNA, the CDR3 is TGTGCCAGCAGCCCCCTAGCGGGAGGGTGGAATACGCAGTATTTT. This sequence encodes CASSPLAGGWNTQYF.

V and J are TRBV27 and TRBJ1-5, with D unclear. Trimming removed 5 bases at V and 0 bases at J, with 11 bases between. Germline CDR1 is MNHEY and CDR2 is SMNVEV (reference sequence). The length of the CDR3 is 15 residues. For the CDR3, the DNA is TGTGCCAGCAGTCCCCAGCCATATAGCAATCAGCCCCAGCATTTT. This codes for CASSPQPYSNQPQHF.

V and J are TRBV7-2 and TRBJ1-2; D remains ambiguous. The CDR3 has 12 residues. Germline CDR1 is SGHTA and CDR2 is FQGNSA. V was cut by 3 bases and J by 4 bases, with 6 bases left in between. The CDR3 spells CASSLTLYGYTF. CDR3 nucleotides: TGTGCCAGCAGCTTGACTCTCTATGGCTACACCTTC.

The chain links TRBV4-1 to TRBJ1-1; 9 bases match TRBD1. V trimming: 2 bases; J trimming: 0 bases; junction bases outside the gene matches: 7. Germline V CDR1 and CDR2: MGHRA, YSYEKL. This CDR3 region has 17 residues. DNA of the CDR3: TGCGCCAGCAGCCAACGGGACAGGGTCCCCATGAACACTGAAGCTTTCTTT. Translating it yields CASSQRDRVPMNTEAFF.

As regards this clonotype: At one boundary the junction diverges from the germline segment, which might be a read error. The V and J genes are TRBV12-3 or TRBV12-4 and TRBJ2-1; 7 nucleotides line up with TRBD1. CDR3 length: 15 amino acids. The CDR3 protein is CASSNQQGTYNGQFF. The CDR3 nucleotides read TGTGCCAGCAGCAACCAACAGGGGACCTACAATGGGCAGTTCTTC.

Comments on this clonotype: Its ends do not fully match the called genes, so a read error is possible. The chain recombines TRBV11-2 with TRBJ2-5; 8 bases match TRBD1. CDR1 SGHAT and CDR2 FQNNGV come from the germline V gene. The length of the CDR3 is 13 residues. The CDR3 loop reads CAGSFQGAGEQYF. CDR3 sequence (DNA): TGTGCCGGCAGCTTCCAGGGGGCGGGTGAGCAGTACTTC.

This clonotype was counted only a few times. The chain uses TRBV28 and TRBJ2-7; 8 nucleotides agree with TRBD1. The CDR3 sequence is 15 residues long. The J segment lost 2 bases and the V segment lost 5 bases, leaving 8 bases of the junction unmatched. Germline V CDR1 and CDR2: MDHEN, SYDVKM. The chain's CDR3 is CASSLSWTGTYEQYF. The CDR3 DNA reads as TGTGCCAGCAGTCTTTCATGGACAGGGACCTACGAGCAGTACTTC.

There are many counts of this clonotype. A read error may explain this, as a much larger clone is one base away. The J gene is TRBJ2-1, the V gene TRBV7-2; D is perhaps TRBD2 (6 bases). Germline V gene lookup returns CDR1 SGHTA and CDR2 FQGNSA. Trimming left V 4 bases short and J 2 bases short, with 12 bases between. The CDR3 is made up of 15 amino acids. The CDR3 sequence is CASSWTTGAYNEQFF. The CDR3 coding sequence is TGTGCCAGCAGCTGGACTACGGGAGCCTACAATGAGCAGTTCTTC.

The CDR3 region has the DNA TGCAGTGCCCCATCGGGGACGGGACACTATGGCTACACCTTC. Its protein product is CSAPSGTGHYGYTF. This chain uses TRBV20-1 with TRBJ1-2, with D maybe TRBD1 (5 bases). The CDR3 contains 14 residues. CDR1 is DFQATT, CDR2 SNEGSKA, per germline (reference sequence). V shed 6 bases and J shed 3 bases, with 17 bases lying between them.

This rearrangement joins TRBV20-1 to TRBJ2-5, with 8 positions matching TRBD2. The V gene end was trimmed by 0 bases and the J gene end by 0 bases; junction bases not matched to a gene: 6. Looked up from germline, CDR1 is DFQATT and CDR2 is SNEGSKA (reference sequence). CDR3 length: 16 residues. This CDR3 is CSARDRERGYQETQYF. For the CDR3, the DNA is TGCAGTGCTAGAGATCGCGAGCGGGGGTACCAAGAGACCCAGTACTTC.

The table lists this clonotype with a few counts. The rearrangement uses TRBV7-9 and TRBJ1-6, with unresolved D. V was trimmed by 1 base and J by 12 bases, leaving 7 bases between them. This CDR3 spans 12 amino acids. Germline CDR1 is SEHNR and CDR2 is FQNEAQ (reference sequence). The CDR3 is CASSLVEQPLHF. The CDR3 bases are TGTGCCAGCAGCTTAGTCGAACAACCCCTCCACTTT.

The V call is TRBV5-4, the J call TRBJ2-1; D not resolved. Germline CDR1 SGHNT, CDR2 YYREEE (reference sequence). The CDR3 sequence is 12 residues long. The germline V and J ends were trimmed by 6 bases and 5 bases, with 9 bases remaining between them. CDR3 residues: CASTGRNNEQFF. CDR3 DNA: TGTGCCAGCACCGGTAGGAACAATGAGCAGTTCTTC.

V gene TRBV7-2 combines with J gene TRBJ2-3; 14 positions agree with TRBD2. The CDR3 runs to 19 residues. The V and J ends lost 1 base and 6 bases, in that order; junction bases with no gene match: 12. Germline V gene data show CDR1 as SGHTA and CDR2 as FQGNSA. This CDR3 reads CASSLDPRLAGGHRDTQYF. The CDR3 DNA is TGTGCCAGCAGCTTAGATCCGCGACTAGCGGGGGGGCATCGGGATACGCAGTATTTT.

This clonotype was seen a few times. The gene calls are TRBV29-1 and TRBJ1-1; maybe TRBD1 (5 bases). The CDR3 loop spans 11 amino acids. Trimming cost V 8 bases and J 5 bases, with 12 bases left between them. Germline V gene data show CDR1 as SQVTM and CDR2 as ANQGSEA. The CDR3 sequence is CSIQVDTEAFF. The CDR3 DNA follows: TGCAGCATACAGGTTGATACTGAAGCTTTCTTT.

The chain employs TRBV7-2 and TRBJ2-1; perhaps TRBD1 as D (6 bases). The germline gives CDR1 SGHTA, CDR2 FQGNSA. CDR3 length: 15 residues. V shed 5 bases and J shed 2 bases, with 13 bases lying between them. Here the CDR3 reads CASSIRTETYNEQFF. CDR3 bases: TGTGCCAGCAGCATCCGGACAGAGACCTACAATGAGCAGTTCTTC. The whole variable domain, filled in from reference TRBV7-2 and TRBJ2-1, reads GAGVSQSPSNKVTEKGKDVELRCDPISGHTALYWYRQSLGQGLEFLIYFQGNSAPDKSGLPSDRFSAERTGGSVSTLTIQRTQQEDSAVYLCASSIRTETYNEQFFGPGTRLTVL.

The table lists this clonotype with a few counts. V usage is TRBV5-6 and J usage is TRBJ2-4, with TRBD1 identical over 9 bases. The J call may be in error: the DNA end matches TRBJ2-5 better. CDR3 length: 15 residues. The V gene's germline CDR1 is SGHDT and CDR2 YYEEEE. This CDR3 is CASSKDRGMAETQYF. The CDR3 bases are TGTGCCAGCAGCAAGGACAGGGGAATGGCAGAGACCCAGTACTTC.

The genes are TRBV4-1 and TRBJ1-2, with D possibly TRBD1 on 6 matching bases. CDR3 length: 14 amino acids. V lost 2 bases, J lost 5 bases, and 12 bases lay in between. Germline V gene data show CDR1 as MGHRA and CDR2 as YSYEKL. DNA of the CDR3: TGCGCCAGCAGCCAAAAGCAGGGGCAATATGGCTACACCTTC. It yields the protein CASSQKQGQYGYTF.

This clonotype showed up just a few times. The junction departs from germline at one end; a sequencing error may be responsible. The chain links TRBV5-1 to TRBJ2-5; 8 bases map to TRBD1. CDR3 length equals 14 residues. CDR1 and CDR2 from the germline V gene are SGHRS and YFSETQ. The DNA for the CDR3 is TGTGCCAGCAGTCGACAGGGGACCCAAGAGACCCAGTACTTC. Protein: CASSRQGTQETQYF.

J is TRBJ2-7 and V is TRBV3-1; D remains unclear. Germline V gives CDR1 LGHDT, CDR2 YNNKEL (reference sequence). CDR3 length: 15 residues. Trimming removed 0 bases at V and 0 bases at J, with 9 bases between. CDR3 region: CASSQDAGYSYEQYF. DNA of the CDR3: TGTGCCAGCAGCCAAGATGCCGGCTACTCCTACGAGCAGTACTTC.

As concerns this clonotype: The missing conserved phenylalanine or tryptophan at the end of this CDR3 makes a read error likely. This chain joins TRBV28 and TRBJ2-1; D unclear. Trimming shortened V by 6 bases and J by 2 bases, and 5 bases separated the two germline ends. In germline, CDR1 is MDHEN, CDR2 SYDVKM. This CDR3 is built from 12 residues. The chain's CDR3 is CASSLTYNEQFL. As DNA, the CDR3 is TGTGCCAGCAGCCTGACCTACAATGAGCAGTTCCTC.

The CDR3 sequence: CASSSGTSGRSYNEQFF. In DNA, the CDR3 is TGCGCCAGCAGTAGTGGGACTAGCGGGAGGTCCTACAATGAGCAGTTCTTC. The gene calls are TRBV5-1 and TRBJ2-1, with 15 bases that match TRBD2. Germline V gene sequence: CDR1 SGHRS, CDR2 YFSETQ. There are 17 residues in the CDR3. V lost 5 bases to trimming and J lost 1 base; unmatched junction nucleotides: 4.

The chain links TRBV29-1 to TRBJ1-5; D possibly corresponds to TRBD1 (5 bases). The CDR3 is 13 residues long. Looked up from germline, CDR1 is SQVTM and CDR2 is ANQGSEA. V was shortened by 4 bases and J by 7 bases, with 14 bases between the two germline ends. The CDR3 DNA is TGCAGCGTTGCCACAGGCCTAGGGCAGCCCCAGCATTTT. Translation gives CSVATGLGQPQHF. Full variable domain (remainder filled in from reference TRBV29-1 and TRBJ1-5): SAVISQKPSRDICQRGTSLTIQCQVDSQVTMMFWYRQQPGQSLTLIATANQGSEATYESGFVIDKFPISRPNLTFSTLTVSNMSPEDSSIYLCSVATGLGQPQHFGDGTRLSIL.

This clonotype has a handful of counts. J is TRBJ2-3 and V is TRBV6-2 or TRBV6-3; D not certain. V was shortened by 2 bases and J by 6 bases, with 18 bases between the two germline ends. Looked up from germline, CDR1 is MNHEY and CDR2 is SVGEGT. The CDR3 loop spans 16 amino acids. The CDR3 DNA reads TGTGCCAGCAGTTACGTCCCCTCAACGGTCGGTGATACGCAGTATTTT. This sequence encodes CASSYVPSTVGDTQYF.

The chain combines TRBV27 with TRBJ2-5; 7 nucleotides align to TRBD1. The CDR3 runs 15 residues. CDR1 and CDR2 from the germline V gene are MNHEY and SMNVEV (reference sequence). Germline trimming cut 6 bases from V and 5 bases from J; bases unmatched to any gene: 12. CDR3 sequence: CASSYQQGSWETQYF. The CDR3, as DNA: TGTGCCAGCAGCTACCAACAGGGGTCTTGGGAGACCCAGTACTTC.

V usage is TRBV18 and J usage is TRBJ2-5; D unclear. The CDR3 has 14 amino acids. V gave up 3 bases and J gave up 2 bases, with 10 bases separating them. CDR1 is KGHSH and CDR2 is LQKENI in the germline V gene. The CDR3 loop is CASSPATSQETQYF. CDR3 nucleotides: TGTGCCAGCTCACCCGCGACAAGTCAAGAGACCCAGTACTTC.

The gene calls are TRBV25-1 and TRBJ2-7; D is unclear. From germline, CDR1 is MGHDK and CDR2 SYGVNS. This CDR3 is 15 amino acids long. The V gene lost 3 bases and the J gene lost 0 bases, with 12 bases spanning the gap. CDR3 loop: CASSEDTWGSYEQYF. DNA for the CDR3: TGTGCCAGCAGTGAGGATACCTGGGGCTCCTACGAGCAGTACTTC.

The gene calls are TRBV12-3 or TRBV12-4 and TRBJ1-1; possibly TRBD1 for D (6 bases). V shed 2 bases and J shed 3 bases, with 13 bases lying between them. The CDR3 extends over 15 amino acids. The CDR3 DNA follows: TGTGCCAGCAGTTTATGGAAACAGGGTTACACTGAAGCTTTCTTT. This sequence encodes CASSLWKQGYTEAFF.

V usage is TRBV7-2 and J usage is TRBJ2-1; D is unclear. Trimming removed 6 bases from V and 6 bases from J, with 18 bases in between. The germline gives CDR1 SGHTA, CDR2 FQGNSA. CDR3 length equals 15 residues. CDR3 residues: CASSTLSLGGNEQFF. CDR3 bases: TGTGCCAGCAGTACCCTAAGTTTGGGTGGCAATGAGCAGTTCTTC.

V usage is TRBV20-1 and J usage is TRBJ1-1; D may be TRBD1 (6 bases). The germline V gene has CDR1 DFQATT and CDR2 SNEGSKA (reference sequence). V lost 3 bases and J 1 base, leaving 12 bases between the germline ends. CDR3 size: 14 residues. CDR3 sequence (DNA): TGCAGTGCTAGCCCGCGGGGACAGAACACTGAAGCTTTCTTT. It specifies CSASPRGQNTEAFF.

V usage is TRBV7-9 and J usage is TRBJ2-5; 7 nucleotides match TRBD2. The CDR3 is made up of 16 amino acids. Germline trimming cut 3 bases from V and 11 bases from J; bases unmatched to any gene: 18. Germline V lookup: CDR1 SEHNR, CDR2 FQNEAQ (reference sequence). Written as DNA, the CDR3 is TGTGCCAGCAGCTTCGAAGGGCTAGCGGTAAATAATGAGCAGTACTTC. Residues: CASSFEGLAVNNEQYF.